This TCR beta chain was sequenced for a study of T cell responses to AZD1222 COVID-19 vaccine. Points from the study as a whole: Donors skewed white British and female; clonal diversity was possibly underestimated. The span of vaccine-associated CD4 TCRs extended across spike, with dominance at 160-218 and 743-854. Sampled repertoires all dated from after the peak T cell response.

With regard to this clone: Its target is unknown.

The data were produced by immunoSEQ multiplex PCR, yet TCRdb's version contains in-frame clones alone and is incomplete. Counted here are under 150,000 clones, 88% occurring once; the ten biggest clones make up less than 4%. V lost 3 bases and J lost 5; bases outside the gene matches: 8. The CDR3 sequence is 16 residues long. Germline CDR1 and CDR2: SEHNR and FQNEAQ (reference sequence). The sequence derives from an adult in good health. The rearrangement links TRBV7-9 to TRBJ1-1, with TRBD1 matching 11 bases. This specimen consisted of peripheral blood, obtained on day 0 of AZD1222 vaccination. For the CDR3, the DNA is TGTGCCAGCAGCTTTAGCCTCGGGACAGGGGGAACTGAAGCTTTCTTT. This gives the protein CASSFSLGTGGTEAFF.